This paragraph reports one T cell receptor beta chain. Its antigen is currently unknown. The gene symbols are mouse symbols. The CDR3 end lies 1 residue beyond the end of the read and is filled in from the germline J gene. The CDR3 has 12 residues. In germline, CDR1 is SGHSA, CDR2 FRNQAP. V dropped 5 bases and J dropped 8; count of bases not matched to a gene: 3. Time point denoted: mouse harvest day 14 after allogeneic transplant. The graft held 10^6 splenic CD5+ T cells and 10^7 T-cell-depleted bone marrow cells. B6 (H2b) cells into BALB/c (H2d) mice; tissues taken at day 7 or 14. This specimen belongs to a study of tissue T cells after allogeneic stem cell transplantation. Notes on the study in general: Blood and spleen captured only part of the tissue TCR repertoire.

Using immunoSEQ multiplex PCR, the repertoire was profiled, and TCRdb retains in-frame clones only, with some absent. This table has 7,500 to 8,000 clones, 36% appearing once. This TCR was sampled from a female BALB/c mouse given C57BL/6 T cells with graft-versus-host disease after an allogeneic hematopoietic cell transplant. The rearrangement uses TRBV16 and TRBJ2-5; 8 nucleotides match TRBD2. The sequencing sample was made of skin. The CDR3 spells CASSATGGTQYF. The covered CDR3 bases are TGTGCAAGCAGCGCCACTGGGGGCACCCAGTAC. Drawing the rest from reference TRBV16 and TRBJ2-5, the complete variable domain is NAGVIQTPRHKVTGKGQEATLWCEPISGHSAVFWYRQTIVQGLEFLTYFRNQAPIDDSGMPKERFSAQMPNQSHSTLKIQSTQPQDSAVYLCASSATGGTQYFGPGTRLLVL.